Shown below are 26 T cell receptor beta chains from a single sample sequenced in a study of blood T cell repertoires in COVID-19. Sequencing was performed with immunoSEQ multiplex PCR; in TCRdb, only in-frame clones are kept and a portion is missing. The sample gives 300,000 to 350,000 clones, 85% to 90% of which show up once; over 9% is in the top ten. Input material: PBMCs or T cells enriched from blood (not recorded which). These receptors all come from a woman in her 30s who had recovered from COVID-19.

The genes are TRBV5-4 and TRBJ2-1, with 7 bases aligning to TRBD1. CDR1 is SGHNT and CDR2 is YYREEE in the germline V gene (reference sequence). The CDR3 is 13 residues long. J lost 6 bases, V lost 4 bases, and 4 bases had no gene match. The CDR3 nucleotides are TGTGCCAGCAGCCCAGGGGGACGCAATGAGCAGTTCTTC. Its translation: CASSPGGRNEQFF.

The chain has TRBV18 and TRBJ2-3; 10 bases map to TRBD1. Germline trimming cut 3 bases from V and 5 bases from J; bases unmatched to any gene: 8. Germline values: CDR1 KGHSH, CDR2 LQKENI. The CDR3 sequence is 16 residues long. CDR3 residues: CASSPPGTGVGDTQYF. The CDR3 DNA reads as TGTGCCAGCTCACCCCCCGGGACAGGGGTTGGAGATACGCAGTATTTT.

V usage is TRBV29-1 and J usage is TRBJ1-4, with a possible D match to TRBD1 (6 bases). The CDR3 is 12 amino acids. The germline gives CDR1 SQVTM, CDR2 ANQGSEA. With 6 bases removed from V and 5 bases from J, the gap between germline ends came to 10 bases. The CDR3 DNA reads as TGCAGCGTCGGGGACACCAATGAAAAACTGTTTTTT. It yields the protein CSVGDTNEKLFF.

This chain links TRBV6-5 with TRBJ2-5; 8 bases match TRBD1. The V segment lost 4 bases and the J segment 2 bases; nucleotides outside the gene matches: 9. CDR3 length equals 16 residues. Germline CDR1 and CDR2: MNHEY and SVGAGI. CDR3 protein: CASSWVGQGWQETQYF. In nucleotides, the CDR3 is TGTGCCAGCAGTTGGGTCGGACAGGGATGGCAAGAGACCCAGTACTTC.

The chain employs TRBV7-2 and TRBJ1-2; D uncertain. CDR3 length equals 13 residues. Germline CDR1 and CDR2: SGHTA and FQGNSA. Trimming shortened V by 0 bases and J by 5 bases, and 7 bases separated the two germline ends. The DNA for the CDR3 is TGTGCCAGCAGCTTAGCTTTTCTTTATGGCTACACCTTC. Translation gives CASSLAFLYGYTF. Together with reference TRBV7-2 and TRBJ1-2, the CDR3 gives the full variable domain: GAGVSQSPSNKVTEKGKDVELRCDPISGHTALYWYRQSLGQGLEFLIYFQGNSAPDKSGLPSDRFSAERTGGSVSTLTIQRTQQEDSAVYLCASSLAFLYGYTFGSGTRLTVV.

The chain employs TRBV18 and TRBJ1-4, with a weak D call TRBD1 (5 bases). V lost 3 bases and J 8 bases, leaving 13 bases between the germline ends. This CDR3 spans 14 amino acids. Germline V CDR1 and CDR2: KGHSH, LQKENI. The chain's CDR3 is CASSPDGADEKLFF. CDR3 nucleotide sequence: TGTGCCAGCTCACCTGATGGGGCAGACGAAAAACTGTTTTTT. Variable domain in full (rest from reference TRBV18 and TRBJ1-4): NAGVMQNPRHLVRRRGQEARLRCSPMKGHSHVYWYRQLPEEGLKFMVYLQKENIIDESGMPKERFSAEFPKEGPSILRIQQVVRGDSAAYFCASSPDGADEKLFFGSGTQLSVL.

This chain connects TRBV11-2 to TRBJ2-5, with D possibly TRBD1 on 6 matching bases. Trimming removed 0 bases from V and 4 bases from J, with 15 bases in between. Germline CDR1 reads SGHAT; CDR2 reads FQNNGV. CDR3 length: 16 residues. Written as DNA, the CDR3 is TGTGCCAGCAGCTTAGAATTCGTGGTAGGGGGAGAGACCCAGTACTTC. Encoded protein: CASSLEFVVGGETQYF.

V is TRBV7-3 and J is TRBJ1-3, with TRBD1 identical over 8 bases. CDR3 length: 14 residues. Germline lookup yields CDR1 SGHTA and CDR2 FQGTGA. V trimming: 4 bases; J trimming: 3 bases; junction bases outside the gene matches: 2. This chain's CDR3 is CASSSTGVGNTIYF. In DNA, the CDR3 is TGTGCCAGCAGCTCGACAGGGGTTGGAAACACCATATATTTT. The entire variable domain, with the rest obtained from reference TRBV7-3 and TRBJ1-3, is as follows: GAGVSQTPSNKVTEKGKYVELRCDPISGHTALYWYRQSLGQGPEFLIYFQGTGAADDSGLPNDRFFAVRPEGSVSTLKIQRTERGDSAVYLCASSSTGVGNTIYFGEGSWLTVV.

This clone was observed a handful of times. The V gene is TRBV7-3, the J gene TRBJ2-1, with 13 bases matching TRBD2. The CDR3 length is 14 residues. The germline gives CDR1 SGHTA, CDR2 FQGTGA. Losses at the gene ends were 4 bases for V and 6 bases for J; bases not matched to a gene: 0. Here the CDR3 reads CASSWTSGSNEQFF. CDR3 nucleotide sequence: TGTGCCAGCAGCTGGACTAGCGGGAGCAATGAGCAGTTCTTC.

The V and J genes are TRBV19 and TRBJ1-5, with TRBD1 matching 7 bases. The CDR3 sequence is 18 residues long. The germline V gene has CDR1 LNHDA and CDR2 SQIVND (reference sequence). V shed 7 bases and J 1 base; nucleotides not matched to a gene: 16. This CDR3 is CASTLTGSHTQSNQPQHF. Here the CDR3 DNA reads TGTGCCAGTACCTTGACAGGGTCACATACGCAAAGCAATCAGCCCCAGCATTTT.

This CDR3 is CASSLAGANYEQYF. The CDR3 coding sequence is TGCGCCAGCAGCTTGGCAGGGGCGAACTACGAGCAGTACTTC. V gene TRBV5-1 combines with J gene TRBJ2-7; D perhaps matches TRBD1 (6 bases). Trimming left V 0 bases short and J 3 bases short, with 10 bases between. The germline V gene has CDR1 SGHRS and CDR2 YFSETQ. The CDR3 covers 14 residues. The full variable domain, its missing parts supplied by reference TRBV5-1 and TRBJ2-7, is KAGVTQTPRYLIKTRGQQVTLSCSPISGHRSVSWYQQTPGQGLQFLFEYFSETQRNKGNFPGRFSGRQFSNSRSEMNVSTLELGDSALYLCASSLAGANYEQYFGPGTRLTVT.

The chain employs TRBV5-6 and TRBJ1-2; TRBD1 matches at 8 bases. There are 13 residues in the CDR3. CDR1 is SGHDT, CDR2 YYEEEE, per germline. V gave up 3 bases and J gave up 7 bases; unmatched junction bases: 5. The CDR3 is CASSSDRAGGYTF. The CDR3 DNA reads TGTGCCAGCAGCTCGGACAGGGCGGGTGGCTACACCTTC. The full variable domain, in which reference TRBV5-6 and TRBJ1-2 provide the parts outside the CDR3, is DAGVTQSPTHLIKTRGQQVTLRCSPKSGHDTVSWYQQALGQGPQFIFQYYEEEERQRGNFPDRFSGHQFPNYSSELNVNALLLGDSALYLCASSSDRAGGYTFGSGTRLTVV.

The rearrangement uses TRBV5-4 and TRBJ2-7; 7 bases fit TRBD1. CDR1 is SGHNT and CDR2 is YYREEE in the germline V gene (reference sequence). With V trimmed by 2 bases and J by 6 bases, 5 bases remained unmatched. The CDR3 runs to 13 residues. The DNA of the CDR3 is TGTGCCAGCAGCTTCGACAGGGCCCTCGAGCAGTACTTC. Translating gives CASSFDRALEQYF.

This chain uses TRBV4-2 with TRBJ1-6; 9 positions match TRBD1. The CDR3 extends over 21 amino acids. Germline values: CDR1 LGHNA, CDR2 YNFKEQ. With 4 bases clipped from V and 4 bases from J, the junction kept 20 bases outside the gene matches. The CDR3, as DNA: TGTGCCAGCAGCCGAACGTTATTTTACCAAGGGACAGGGCAATATAATTCACCCCTCCACTTT. This sequence encodes CASSRTLFYQGTGQYNSPLHF.

V gene TRBV21-1 combines with J gene TRBJ1-2; TRBD1 is the table's D call and was not checked against the DNA. TRBV21-1 is a documented pseudogene. This CDR3 contains 20 residues. CDR3 in amino acids: CASRVCLSWFWAGTSYGYTF. The CDR3 bases are TGTGCCAGCCGAGTTTGTCTTTCGTGGTTTTGGGCAGGAACATCCTATGGCTACACCTTC.

The chain couples TRBV6-5 to TRBJ2-1, with 8 bases fitting TRBD2. Trimming at V came to 8 bases and at J to 4 bases, leaving 7 bases not matched to a gene. Germline CDR1 reads MNHEY; CDR2 reads SVGAGI. CDR3 length: 14 residues. CDR3: CASWELADYNEQFF. The CDR3 DNA follows: TGTGCCAGCTGGGAACTAGCGGATTACAATGAGCAGTTCTTC.

This sequence joins TRBV5-4 and TRBJ2-1, with 8 bases aligning to TRBD1. The germline V gene encodes CDR1 SGHNT and CDR2 YYREEE (reference sequence). V gave up 4 bases and J gave up 6 bases; unmatched junction bases: 12. The CDR3 sequence is 16 residues long. CDR3 amino acids: CASSMDREAWRNEQFF. CDR3 DNA sequence: TGTGCCAGCAGCATGGACAGGGAAGCATGGCGCAATGAGCAGTTCTTC.

CDR3 coding DNA: TGTGCCAGCAGTTTACCACGGGGTTGGGTCGGCAATGAGCAGTTCTTC. This codes for CASSLPRGWVGNEQFF. This sequence joins TRBV28 and TRBJ2-1; tentatively, D is TRBD2 (5 bases). There are 16 residues in the CDR3. V lost 2 bases, J lost 6 bases, and 17 bases lay in between. The germline gives CDR1 MDHEN, CDR2 SYDVKM. The full variable domain, in which reference TRBV28 and TRBJ2-1 provide the parts outside the CDR3, is DVKVTQSSRYLVKRTGEKVFLECVQDMDHENMFWYRQDPGLGLRLIYFSYDVKMKEKGDIPEGYSVSREKKERFSLILESASTNQTSMYLCASSLPRGWVGNEQFFGPGTRLTVL.

The chain has TRBV18 and TRBJ2-3; D gene uncertain. The CDR3 spans 16 residues. Between the trimmed V and J ends, which lost 8 bases and 0 bases, there was a span of 18 bases. Germline V gives CDR1 KGHSH, CDR2 LQKENI. The CDR3 protein is CASANQADSSTDTQYF. CDR3 DNA sequence: TGTGCCAGCGCCAATCAGGCTGATTCTAGCACAGATACGCAGTATTTT.

The chain employs TRBV15 and TRBJ1-6; D unresolved. V gave up 0 bases and J gave up 8 bases, with 5 bases separating them. The CDR3 is 13 amino acids. Germline V gene sequence: CDR1 LNHNV, CDR2 YYDKDF (reference sequence). The CDR3 here is CATSRELHSPLHF. The CDR3 nucleotides are TGTGCCACCAGCAGAGAACTTCATTCACCCCTCCACTTT.

V usage is TRBV13 and J usage is TRBJ1-1, with a tentative D call TRBD1 (5 bases). CDR3 size: 14 residues. The germline gives CDR1 PRHDT, CDR2 FYEKMQ (reference sequence). V lost 6 bases to trimming and J lost 6 bases, with 17 bases between them. Here the CDR3 reads CASRLGLPTAEAFF. The CDR3 nucleotides are TGTGCCAGCAGGCTGGGACTTCCTACCGCTGAAGCTTTCTTT.

The CDR3, as DNA: TGTGCCAGTAGTCCCCCGGGACAGGGAAGCAATCAGCCCCAGCATTTT. Its protein product is CASSPPGQGSNQPQHF. The V and J genes are TRBV19 and TRBJ1-5; TRBD1 matches at 9 bases. CDR1 is LNHDA and CDR2 is SQIVND in the germline V gene (reference sequence). Losses at the gene ends were 5 bases for V and 1 base for J; bases not matched to a gene: 6. The CDR3 spans 16 residues.

J is TRBJ1-1 and V is TRBV7-9; 9 positions match TRBD1. Trimming removed 6 bases from V and 7 bases from J; junction bases left unmatched: 12. The CDR3 runs 15 residues. Germline V gene lookup returns CDR1 SEHNR and CDR2 FQNEAQ (reference sequence). This chain's CDR3 is CASSQTQGALLEAFF. The CDR3, as DNA: TGTGCCAGCAGTCAGACACAGGGGGCGCTTCTTGAAGCTTTCTTT.

This clone was counted a few times. The V call is TRBV7-9, the J call TRBJ2-2; no clear D. The CDR3 length is 13 residues. Trimming took 7 bases from V and 3 from J, leaving 9 bases between them. Germline V gene lookup returns CDR1 SEHNR and CDR2 FQNEAQ (reference sequence). The CDR3 is CASTLYDTGELFF. The DNA for the CDR3 is TGTGCCAGCACCCTCTATGACACCGGGGAGCTGTTTTTT.

The chain combines TRBV5-4 with TRBJ1-2; D is ambiguous. V was pared by 1 base and J by 4 bases, with 8 bases between. This CDR3 is 13 amino acids long. CDR1 and CDR2 from the germline V gene are SGHNT and YYREEE (reference sequence). In nucleotides, the CDR3 is TGTGCCAGCAGCTTGCCAGATTTCTATGGCTACACCTTC. Amino acid sequence: CASSLPDFYGYTF.

This clone was recorded once. The chain employs TRBV15 and TRBJ2-5; 8 nucleotides match TRBD2. The CDR3 has 17 amino acids. V was pared by 0 bases and J by 2 bases, with 8 bases of the junction left unmatched. Germline values: CDR1 LNHNV, CDR2 YYDKDF (reference sequence). The CDR3 spells CATSRDRVAGPQETQYF. Written as DNA, the CDR3 is TGTGCCACCAGCAGAGATAGGGTAGCGGGACCTCAAGAGACCCAGTACTTC.